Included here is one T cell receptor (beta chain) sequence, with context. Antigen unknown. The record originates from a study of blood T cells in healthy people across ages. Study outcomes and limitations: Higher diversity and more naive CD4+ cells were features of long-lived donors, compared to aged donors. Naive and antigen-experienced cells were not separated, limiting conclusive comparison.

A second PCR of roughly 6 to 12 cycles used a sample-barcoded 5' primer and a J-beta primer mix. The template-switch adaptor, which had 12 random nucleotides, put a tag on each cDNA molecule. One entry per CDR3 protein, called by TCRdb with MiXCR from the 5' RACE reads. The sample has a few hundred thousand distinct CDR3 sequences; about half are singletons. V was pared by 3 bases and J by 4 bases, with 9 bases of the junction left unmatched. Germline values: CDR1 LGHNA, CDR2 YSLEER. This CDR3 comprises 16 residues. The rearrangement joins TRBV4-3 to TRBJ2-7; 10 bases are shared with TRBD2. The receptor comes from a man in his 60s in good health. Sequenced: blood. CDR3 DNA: TGCGCCAGCAGCCAGGGCACGACTAGCGGGCGTTACGAGCAGTACTTC. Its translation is CASSQGTTSGRYEQYF.